This TCR beta chain is from a study of blood T cell repertoires in COVID-19. About the study: PBMCs, B-cell-depleted T cells, or T cells provided the cDNA or gDNA that made up the material.

Participants spanned ages about 18 to 90 years and resided in about 25 US areas. A few counts support this clone. Authors' methods: Estimation of nucleated cell counts relied on the amplification of reference gene primers. This table comes from immunoSEQ multiplex PCR, and its TCRdb copy is limited to in-frame clones, with some not included. Clonal size and the V and J genes are those of that table, whereas D and trimming came from the DNA. The sample holds 110,000 to 150,000 clones, around four fifths seen once. Sequenced material: PBMCs or T cells enriched from blood (not recorded which). This TCR was recovered from a woman in her 50s who had recovered from COVID-19.

The CDR3 region is CASSKIDKIHGYTF. The CDR3 DNA is TGTGCCAGCAGCAAAATTGACAAGATCCATGGCTACACCTTC. V and J are TRBV7-8 and TRBJ1-2; D gene ambiguous. Germline assignment: CDR1 SGHVS and CDR2 FQNEAQ. V dropped 5 bases and J dropped 6 bases, with 16 bases sitting between them. CDR3 size: 14 residues.